These T cell receptor beta chains were read from a single sample in a study of vaccination and CD4 T cells after COVID-19. These TCRs' antigens remain unknown. TCRdb passed the PCR reads through MiXCR, listing each CDR3 protein once. The profile shows some 9,000 distinct CDR3 sequences, over 25% of them singletons. The sample was CD4+ T cells from blood, cultured in vitro. These TCRs come from a human donor in good health. Each CDR3 is given with its conserved first and last residue. The order of the fields is V gene, CDR3 protein.

V gene: TRBV6-5; CDR3 protein: CASSYLGTSDTGELFF
V gene: TRBV7-3; CDR3 protein: CASSLSGATDTQYF
V gene: TRBV28; CDR3 protein: CATYSGSAYEQYF
V gene: TRBV21-1; CDR3 protein: CASSKAEPRTGKADTQYF
V gene: TRBV2; CDR3 protein: CASFDTGGLGELFF
V gene: TRBV19; CDR3 protein: CASSRQGGYEQYF
V gene: TRBV7-3; CDR3 protein: CARVCDAPNYEQYF
V gene: TRBV6-2/TRBV6-3; CDR3 protein: CASSYRKVSNQPQHF
V gene: TRBV28; CDR3 protein: CASSSEGGRGSPLHF
V gene: TRBV5-5; CDR3 protein: CASSPHPQGVRYGYTF
V gene: TRBV15; CDR3 protein: CATSRDQRGELFF
V gene: TRBV7-9; CDR3 protein: CASSQRQKDTEAFF
V gene: TRBV6-1; CDR3 protein: CASRLTGNTEAFF
V gene: TRBV20-1; CDR3 protein: CSASENTNYGYTF
V gene: TRBV10-2; CDR3 protein: CASEAAGGAYNEQFF
V gene: TRBV20-1; CDR3 protein: CSATGGHYGYTF
V gene: TRBV27; CDR3 protein: CASGGGSYEQYF
V gene: TRBV6-2/TRBV6-3; CDR3 protein: CASSPSWRGLTDTQYF
V gene: TRBV5-1; CDR3 protein: CASSLGTGDNQPQHF
V gene: TRBV20-1; CDR3 protein: CSAPLGRGRSYNEQFF
V gene: TRBV11-3; CDR3 protein: CASSPRRGPRTNQPQHF
V gene: TRBV28; CDR3 protein: CASSSYAGQGGFRTF
V gene: TRBV25-1; CDR3 protein: CASSEYYETQYF
V gene: TRBV5-8; CDR3 protein: CASSWIVRVNSNQPQHF
V gene: TRBV7-2; CDR3 protein: CASSLGTSGRRVGNEQFF
V gene: TRBV14; CDR3 protein: CASSQGPGMGEQYF
V gene: TRBV6-1; CDR3 protein: CASSRRGRSSGANVLTF
V gene: TRBV23-1; CDR3 protein: CASSLPGQTQETQYF
V gene: TRBV6-5; CDR3 protein: CASSYSADRGNTEAFF
V gene: TRBV20-1; CDR3 protein: CSARGRTDSYEQYF
V gene: TRBV12-3/TRBV12-4; CDR3 protein: CASSQQGTLSYEQYF
V gene: TRBV7-8; CDR3 protein: CASSYSGGANTGELFF
V gene: TRBV6-1; CDR3 protein: CASSIRLAGGPYEQYF
V gene: TRBV20-1; CDR3 protein: CSARETGGANSPLHF
V gene: TRBV20-1; CDR3 protein: CSARDPGHNYEQYF
V gene: TRBV5-4; CDR3 protein: CASSERGGGTDTQYF
V gene: TRBV30; CDR3 protein: CASHRRSSSYEQYF
V gene: TRBV20-1; CDR3 protein: CSAPSSYEQYF
V gene: TRBV27; CDR3 protein: CASSSQAPSGGEQFF
V gene: TRBV11-2; CDR3 protein: CASSLGRWAGELFF
V gene: TRBV21-1; CDR3 protein: CASSKVLRDRGIEHSNQPQHF
V gene: TRBV4-1; CDR3 protein: CASSQETRREQYF
V gene: TRBV19; CDR3 protein: CASSIPGQGARQPQHF
V gene: TRBV5-1; CDR3 protein: CASSPETGASGYTF
V gene: TRBV20-1; CDR3 protein: CSASRGGRQPQHF
V gene: TRBV6-2/TRBV6-3; CDR3 protein: CASSYPIGTGSRTEAFF
V gene: TRBV19; CDR3 protein: CASALLNEQFF
V gene: TRBV6-5; CDR3 protein: CASSYVRGLNTEAFF
V gene: TRBV2; CDR3 protein: CASSLDRGYEQYF
V gene: TRBV29-1; CDR3 protein: CSVETATWQFF